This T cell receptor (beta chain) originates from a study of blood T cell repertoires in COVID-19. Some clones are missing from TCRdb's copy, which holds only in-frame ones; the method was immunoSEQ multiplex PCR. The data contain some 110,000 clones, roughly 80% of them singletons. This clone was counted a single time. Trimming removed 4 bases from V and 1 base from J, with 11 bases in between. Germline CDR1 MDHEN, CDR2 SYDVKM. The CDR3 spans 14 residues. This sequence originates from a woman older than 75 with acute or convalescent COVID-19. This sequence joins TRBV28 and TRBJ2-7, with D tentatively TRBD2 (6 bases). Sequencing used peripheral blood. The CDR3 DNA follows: TGTGCCAGCAGTTGGGCTAGCGTATCCTACGAGCAGTACTTC. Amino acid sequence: CASSWASVSYEQYF. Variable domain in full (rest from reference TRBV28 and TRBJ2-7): DVKVTQSSRYLVKRTGEKVFLECVQDMDHENMFWYRQDPGLGLRLIYFSYDVKMKEKGDIPEGYSVSREKKERFSLILESASTNQTSMYLCASSWASVSYEQYFGPGTRLTVT.